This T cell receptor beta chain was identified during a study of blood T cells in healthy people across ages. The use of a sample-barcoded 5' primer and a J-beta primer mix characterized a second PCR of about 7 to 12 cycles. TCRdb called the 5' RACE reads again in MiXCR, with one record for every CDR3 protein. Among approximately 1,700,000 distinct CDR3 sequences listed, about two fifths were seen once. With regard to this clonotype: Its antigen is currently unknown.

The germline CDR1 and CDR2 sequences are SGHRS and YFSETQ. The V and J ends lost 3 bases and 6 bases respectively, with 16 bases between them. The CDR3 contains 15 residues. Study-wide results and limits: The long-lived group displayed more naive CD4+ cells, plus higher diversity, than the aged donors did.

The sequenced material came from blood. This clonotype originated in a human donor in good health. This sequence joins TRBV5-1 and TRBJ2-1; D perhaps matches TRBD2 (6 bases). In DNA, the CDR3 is TGCGCCAGCAGCTCCGGGACTTCCACTGGCAATGAGCAGTTCTTC. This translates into CASSSGTSTGNEQFF.